This T cell receptor (beta chain) stems from a study of T cell responses to AZD1222 COVID-19 vaccine. Generated by immunoSEQ multiplex PCR, the TCRdb table keeps only in-frame clones and is missing some. The table shows about 45,000 clones, with around 80% occurring only once. The sample was peripheral blood, taken on day 0 of AZD1222 vaccination. This clonotype originated in an adult in good health.

The CDR3 nucleotides are TGTGCCAGCAGTCCGGGGACCGCAAACATTCAGTACTTC. As protein: CASSPGTANIQYF. The chain has TRBV12-3 or TRBV12-4 and TRBJ2-4; D possibly matches TRBD1 or TRBD2 (5 bases each). The CDR3 totals 13 residues. The V gene lost 5 bases and the J gene lost 6 bases, with 11 bases spanning the gap.